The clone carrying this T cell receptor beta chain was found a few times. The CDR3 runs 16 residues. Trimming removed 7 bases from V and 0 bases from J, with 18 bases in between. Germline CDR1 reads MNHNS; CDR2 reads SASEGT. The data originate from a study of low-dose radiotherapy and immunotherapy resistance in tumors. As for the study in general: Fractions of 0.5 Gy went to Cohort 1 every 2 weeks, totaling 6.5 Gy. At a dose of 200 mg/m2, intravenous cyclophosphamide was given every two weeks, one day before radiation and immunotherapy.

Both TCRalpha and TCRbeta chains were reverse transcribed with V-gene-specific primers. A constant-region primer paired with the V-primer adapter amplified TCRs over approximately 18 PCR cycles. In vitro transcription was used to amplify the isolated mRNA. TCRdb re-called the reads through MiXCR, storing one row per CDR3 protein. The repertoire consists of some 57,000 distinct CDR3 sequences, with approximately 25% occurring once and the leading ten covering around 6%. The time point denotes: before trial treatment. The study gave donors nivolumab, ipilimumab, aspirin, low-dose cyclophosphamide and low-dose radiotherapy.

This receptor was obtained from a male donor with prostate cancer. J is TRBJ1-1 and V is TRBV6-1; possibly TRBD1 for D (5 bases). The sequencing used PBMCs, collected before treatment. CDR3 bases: TGTGCCAGCAATTGGGGCCCAGGGTCCGTGAACACTGAAGCTTTCTTT. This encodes CASNWGPGSVNTEAFF.